This is a list of T cell receptor beta chains from one sample in a study of radiotherapy plus CTLA-4 blockade in lung cancer. Profiling relied on immunoSEQ multiplex PCR, and the TCRdb table lists in-frame clones only, not all of them. Of over 35,000 clones listed, approximately 77% were seen once; the top ten hold about 2.7%. The source was peripheral blood, collected from a patient treated with radiotherapy plus ipilimumab. All receptors come from a human donor with non-small cell lung cancer whose response to radiotherapy plus ipilimumab could not be evaluated. The CDR3 runs from the conserved cysteine through the conserved F or W. Fields, in order: V gene, CDR3 length, J gene, CDR3 protein.

>TRBV29-1|14|TRBJ2-6
CSVNGGGGANVLTF
>TRBV10-1|16|TRBJ2-7
CASSEPKGHQGYEQYF
>TRBV29-1|15|TRBJ2-7
CSASAAGGAGGGEYF
>TRBV27|17|TRBJ2-1
CASSGGTGGMIGNEQFF
>TRBV28|16|TRBJ1-2
CASRDITGTGDYGYTF
>TRBV29-1|14|TRBJ2-4
CSVGASGDTNIQYF
>TRBV5-8|19|TRBJ2-7
CASSPGPGQGRSGSYEQYF
>TRBV6-6|13|TRBJ2-7
CASSRGGAYEQYF
>TRBV4-2|13|TRBJ2-3
CASSRGVTDTQYF
>TRBV6-1|14|TRBJ1-3
CASAWGGPGNTIYF
>TRBV6-4|15|TRBJ2-3
CASSADRSSTDTQYF
>TRBV14|11|TRBJ2-1
CASSLLNEQFF
>TRBV9|15|TRBJ2-7
CASSVGGGRPYEQYF
>TRBV5-3|16|TRBJ1-3
CARSLVWPSSGNTIYF
>TRBV4-3|15|TRBJ2-2
CASSQRGDYTGELFF
>TRBV7-9|14|TRBJ1-1
CASSFGSGNTEAFF
>TRBV5-1|14|TRBJ2-7
CASSSGGTGNEQYF
>TRBV2|18|TRBJ2-7
CASSFPTSGRFSSYEQYF
>TRBV2|17|TRBJ1-6
CASRRVDGNIYNSPLHF
>TRBV7-9|15|TRBJ2-7
CASSPQRGGTYEQYF
>TRBV4-2|15|TRBJ2-1
CASSQLLGTRGEQFF
>TRBV30|11|TRBJ1-1
CAWSGTGEAFF
>TRBV7-2|14|TRBJ2-2
CASSTRRQRRELFF
>TRBV6-6|14|TRBJ1-5
CASTYPAGAQPQHF
>TRBV29-1|14|TRBJ2-2
CSVVSKHRREELFF
>TRBV30|15|TRBJ1-5
CAWRIRDSLVAPQHF